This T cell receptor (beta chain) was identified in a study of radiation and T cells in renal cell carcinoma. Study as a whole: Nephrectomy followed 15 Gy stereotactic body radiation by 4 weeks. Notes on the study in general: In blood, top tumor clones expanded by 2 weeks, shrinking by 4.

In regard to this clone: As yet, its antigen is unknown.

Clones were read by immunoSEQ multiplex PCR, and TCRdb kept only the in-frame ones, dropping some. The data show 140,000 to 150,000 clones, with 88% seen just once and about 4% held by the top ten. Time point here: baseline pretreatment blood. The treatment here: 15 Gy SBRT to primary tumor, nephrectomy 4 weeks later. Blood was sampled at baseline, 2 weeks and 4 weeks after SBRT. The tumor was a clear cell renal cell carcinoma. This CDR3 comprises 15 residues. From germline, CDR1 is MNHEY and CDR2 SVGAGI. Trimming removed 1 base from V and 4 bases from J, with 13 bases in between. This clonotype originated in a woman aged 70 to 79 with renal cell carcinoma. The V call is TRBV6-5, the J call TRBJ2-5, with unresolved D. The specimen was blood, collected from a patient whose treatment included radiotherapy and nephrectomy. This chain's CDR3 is CASSYLWARRETQYF. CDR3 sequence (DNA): TGTGCCAGCAGTTACTTGTGGGCCCGGCGAGAGACCCAGTACTTC.